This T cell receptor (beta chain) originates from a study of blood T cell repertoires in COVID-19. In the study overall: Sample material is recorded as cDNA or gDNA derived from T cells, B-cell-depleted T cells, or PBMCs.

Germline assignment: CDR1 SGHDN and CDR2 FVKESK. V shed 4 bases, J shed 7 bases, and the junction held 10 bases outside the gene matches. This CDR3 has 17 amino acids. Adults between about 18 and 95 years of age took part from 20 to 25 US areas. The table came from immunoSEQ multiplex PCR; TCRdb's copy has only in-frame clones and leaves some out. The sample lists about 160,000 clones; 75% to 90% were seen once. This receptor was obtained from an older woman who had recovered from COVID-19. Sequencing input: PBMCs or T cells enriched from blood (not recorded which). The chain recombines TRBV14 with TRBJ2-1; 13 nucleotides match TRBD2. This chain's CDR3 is CASSLKTSGGLVNEQFF. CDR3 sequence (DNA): TGTGCCAGCAGCCTAAAGACTAGCGGGGGGTTGGTTAATGAGCAGTTCTTC.